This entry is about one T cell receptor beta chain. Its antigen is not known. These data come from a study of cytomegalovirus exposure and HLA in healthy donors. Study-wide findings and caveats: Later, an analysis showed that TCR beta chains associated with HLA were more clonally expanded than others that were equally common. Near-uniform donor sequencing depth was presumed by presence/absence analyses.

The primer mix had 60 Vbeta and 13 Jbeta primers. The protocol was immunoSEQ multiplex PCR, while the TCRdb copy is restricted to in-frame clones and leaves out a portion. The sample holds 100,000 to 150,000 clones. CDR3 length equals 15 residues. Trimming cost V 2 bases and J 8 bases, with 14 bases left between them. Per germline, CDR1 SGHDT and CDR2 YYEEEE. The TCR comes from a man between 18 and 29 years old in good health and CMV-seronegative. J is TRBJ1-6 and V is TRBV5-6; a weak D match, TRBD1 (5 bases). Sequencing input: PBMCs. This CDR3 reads CASSFGTRRDSPLHF. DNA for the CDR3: TGTGCCAGCAGCTTTGGGACTCGCAGGGATTCACCCCTCCACTTT. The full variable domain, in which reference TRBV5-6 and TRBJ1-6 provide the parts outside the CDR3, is DAGVTQSPTHLIKTRGQQVTLRCSPKSGHDTVSWYQQALGQGPQFIFQYYEEEERQRGNFPDRFSGHQFPNYSSELNVNALLLGDSALYLCASSFGTRRDSPLHFGNGTRLTVT.